The sequence of this TCR beta chain was determined in a study of beta chain features in type 1 diabetes. Study-level information: There were approximately 110,000,000 sorted cells examined across all samples. Study-level points and caveats: TCRB CDR3 length was moderately but significantly reduced in all four CD4+ subsets of Type 1 diabetes patients. Compared with healthy donors, patients appeared to share more similar naive, central memory and regulatory TCRB repertoires.

Since all of the isolated RNA was reverse transcribed, expressed TCRB transcripts were what got sequenced. Profiling relied on immunoSEQ multiplex PCR, and the TCRdb table lists in-frame clones only, not all of them. The table includes over 150,000 clones, around a tenth detected once. This clone was seen a handful of times. The target antigen is unknown. Germline lookup yields CDR1 MDHEN and CDR2 SYDVKM. CDR3 length: 13 residues. The receptor was isolated from a man aged 30 to 45 with type 1 diabetes. This rearrangement joins TRBV28 to TRBJ2-5, with a tentative D call TRBD2 (6 bases). Sequences were obtained from central memory CD4+ T cells from blood. The CDR3 DNA follows: TGTGTCGTTAGCGGAGATATCCAAGAGACCCAGTACTTC. This translates into CVVSGDIQETQYF.